This T cell receptor beta chain was found in a study of T cells in Graves' hyperthyroidism and ophthalmopathy. CDR1 and CDR2 (germline): LNHNV, YYDKDF (reference sequence). The J segment lost 0 bases and the V segment lost 0 bases, leaving 5 bases of the junction unmatched. The CDR3 sequence is 17 residues long. Overall study findings and caveats: The blood repertoire included most of the expanded thyroid clonotypes above 0.001. A model built on 13 V-J features separated ophthalmopathy from stable hyperthyroidism.

Each ophthalmopathy patient scored at least 3 on the Clinical Activity Score and at least 4 on NOSPECS grade, with duration under 3 months. Source material for PBMCs was less than 12 ml fresh peripheral blood. TCR beta CDR3 regions were amplified from RNA. HTBI primers were used for first-round RT-PCR of the TCR CDR3. Each CDR3 protein is one row after TCRdb ran MiXCR on the multiplex PCR reads. The sample yields about 530,000 distinct CDR3 sequences, roughly a sixth seen once. Comment on this clonotype: Antigen specificity is unknown.

The origin of this receptor is a woman younger than 35 with Graves' ophthalmopathy. Sequenced input: blood. The rearrangement uses TRBV15 and TRBJ2-4, with 7 nucleotides matching TRBD1. The CDR3 spells CATSRDEGAPAKNIQYF. DNA for the CDR3: TGTGCCACCAGCAGAGATGAGGGGGCGCCAGCCAAAAACATTCAGTACTTC.